These 9 T cell receptor beta chains came from one sample sequenced in a study of shared T cell receptors in the human thymus. Sequencing used immunoSEQ multiplex PCR; TCRdb keeps in-frame clones, though not all of them. The repertoire holds 650,000 to 950,000 clones, with 70% to 90% as singletons. The sample was also reused in another study, on human thymus T cells.

The source material was thymocytes. The receptors were sampled from a girl in the first two years of life with a congenital heart defect.

This clone was seen a handful of times. CDR3: CASSRRTGGVQPQHF. The CDR3 DNA is TGTGCCAGCAGCCGTAGAACAGGGGGGGTTCAGCCCCAGCATTTT. This chain uses TRBV4-2 with TRBJ1-5; 8 bases line up with TRBD1. The germline gives CDR1 LGHNA, CDR2 YNFKEQ. This CDR3 region has 15 residues. Trimming removed 4 bases from V and 6 bases from J; junction bases left unmatched: 8.

J is TRBJ2-1 and V is TRBV28, with 10 bases fitting TRBD1. The CDR3 has 20 amino acids. CDR1 is MDHEN and CDR2 is SYDVKM in the germline V gene. The ends lost 3 bases at V and 4 bases at J; junction bases unmatched: 18. As DNA, the CDR3 is TGTGCCAGCAGTTTGTACCTCCGTCCGACTGACAGGGGGCCGTACAATGAGCAGTTCTTC. This gives the protein CASSLYLRPTDRGPYNEQFF. The full variable domain, in which reference TRBV28 and TRBJ2-1 provide the parts outside the CDR3, is DVKVTQSSRYLVKRTGEKVFLECVQDMDHENMFWYRQDPGLGLRLIYFSYDVKMKEKGDIPEGYSVSREKKERFSLILESASTNQTSMYLCASSLYLRPTDRGPYNEQFFGPGTRLTVL.

The CDR3 coding sequence is TGTGCCAGCAGCGTAGGGGGGGGACCCCCTTCCTACGAGCAGTACTTC. Protein sequence: CASSVGGGPPSYEQYF. The rearrangement joins TRBV9 to TRBJ2-7; TRBD2 matches 7 bases. CDR1 SGDLS and CDR2 YYNGEE come from the germline V gene. CDR3 length equals 16 residues. J lost 1 base, V lost 0 bases, and 7 bases had no gene match.

The CDR3 coding sequence is TGCACACGCTCTAGGGGAAATGAGCAGTTCTTC. This translates into CTRSRGNEQFF. This chain links TRBV20-1 with TRBJ2-1, with a possible D match to TRBD1 (5 bases). This CDR3 is built from 11 residues. The germline V gene has CDR1 DFQATT and CDR2 SNEGSKA (reference sequence).

The chain is built from TRBV7-9 and TRBJ2-7, with D possibly TRBD1 on 5 matching bases. CDR3 length equals 19 residues. Germline lookup yields CDR1 SEHNR and CDR2 FQNEAQ (reference sequence). V dropped 0 bases and J dropped 2 bases, with 23 bases sitting between them. This chain's CDR3 is CASSLATDLRRTKTYEQYF. The CDR3 coding sequence is TGTGCCAGCAGCTTAGCGACTGATTTACGAAGGACAAAAACCTACGAGCAGTACTTC.

The genes are TRBV5-3 and TRBJ1-5; no definite D call. Being an ORF, TRBV5-3 has a function that is uncertain. This CDR3 has 14 amino acids. V dropped 8 bases and J dropped 2 bases, with 14 bases sitting between them. In DNA form, the CDR3 reads TGTGCCAGTCGTGGCTCCCACCGCAATCAGCCCCAGCATTTT. Amino acid sequence: CASRGSHRNQPQHF.

This clone was observed a handful of times. The genes are TRBV5-6 and TRBJ2-2; D may be TRBD1 (7 bases). Trimming cost V 0 bases and J 10 bases, with 22 bases left between them. The CDR3 extends over 17 amino acids. Germline-derived CDR1 and CDR2 are SGHDT and YYEEEE. The CDR3 DNA is TGTGCCAGCAGCTTGGCCACGTGGCAGGGGGAGGACGCGGAGCTGTTTTTT. As protein: CASSLATWQGEDAELFF.

The V and J genes are TRBV29-1 and TRBJ1-2; 8 nucleotides agree with TRBD1. The trim removed 5 bases at V and 8 bases at J, leaving 7 bases unmatched. Per the germline V gene, CDR1 is SQVTM and CDR2 is ANQGSEA. This CDR3 comprises 12 residues. CDR3 sequence (DNA): TGCAGCGTTTCGGGACAGGCGGGGGGCTACACCTTC. Translation: CSVSGQAGGYTF.

The rearrangement links TRBV7-2 to TRBJ2-7; 8 bases match TRBD1. The CDR3 covers 13 residues. Germline CDR1 and CDR2: SGHTA and FQGNSA. With V trimmed by 5 bases and J by 6 bases, 6 bases remained unmatched. Here the CDR3 reads CASSHSQGGEQYF. The CDR3 DNA is TGTGCCAGCAGCCACTCACAGGGGGGCGAGCAGTACTTC.